The 27 T cell receptor beta chains given below trace back to one sample, sequenced in a study of blood T cell repertoires in COVID-19. Clones were read by immunoSEQ multiplex PCR, and TCRdb kept only the in-frame ones, dropping some. The sample has about 240,000 clones, about 82% seen once; the top ten hold 9% to 15%. The sample comprised peripheral blood. These receptors were obtained from an elderly man with acute or convalescent COVID-19.

This clone was found once. The genes are TRBV7-9 and TRBJ1-1, with TRBD1 matching over 10 bases. CDR3 size: 15 residues. The V gene end was trimmed by 3 bases and the J gene end by 3 bases; junction bases not matched to a gene: 4. Germline values: CDR1 SEHNR, CDR2 FQNEAQ (reference sequence). CDR3 sequence (DNA): TGTGCCAGCAGCTTTTCCGGGACAGGGGACACTGAAGCTTTCTTT. Amino acids: CASSFSGTGDTEAFF.

The V and J genes are TRBV4-1 and TRBJ1-4; tentatively, D is TRBD1 (6 bases). The CDR3 length is 17 residues. V was shortened by 4 bases and J by 7 bases, with 22 bases between the two germline ends. Germline-derived CDR1 and CDR2 are MGHRA and YSYEKL. CDR3: CASSPGTRNGLGEKLFF. CDR3 in DNA: TGCGCCAGCAGCCCCGGGACAAGGAATGGATTGGGTGAAAAACTGTTTTTT.

This clone was found once. The rearrangement joins TRBV2 to TRBJ2-3, with unresolved D. Germline CDR1 is SNHLY and CDR2 is FYNNEI. V was trimmed by 4 bases and J by 5 bases, leaving 7 bases between them. The CDR3 extends over 12 amino acids. CDR3 nucleotide sequence: TGTGCCAGCAGTGGAGTTGGAGATACGCAGTATTTT. It codes for CASSGVGDTQYF.

The chain joins TRBV6-1 to TRBJ1-2; 8 bases are a match to TRBD1. CDR3 length: 16 residues. Trimming took 1 base from V and 6 from J; bases not matched to a gene: 10. The germline V gene encodes CDR1 MNHNS and CDR2 SASEGT. The CDR3 loop reads CASSEGWGQGAHGYTF. The CDR3 DNA reads as TGTGCCAGCAGTGAAGGATGGGGGCAGGGGGCGCATGGCTACACCTTC.

V is TRBV7-2 and J is TRBJ1-2; D is perhaps TRBD1 (6 bases). V gave up 2 bases and J gave up 8 bases, with 12 bases separating them. The CDR3 length is 13 residues. Looked up from germline, CDR1 is SGHTA and CDR2 is FQGNSA. CDR3 in amino acids: CASSLLQGKGYTF. The CDR3 coding sequence is TGTGCCAGCAGCTTACTTCAGGGGAAGGGCTACACCTTC.

The chain combines TRBV5-5 with TRBJ1-2; tentatively, D is TRBD1 (6 bases). CDR1 and CDR2 from the germline V gene are SGHKS and YYEKEE (reference sequence). The CDR3 runs 14 residues. V was shortened by 6 bases and J by 2 bases, with 14 bases between the two germline ends. CDR3 bases: TGTGCCAGCACCCACTCACAGGGAAACTATGGCTACACCTTC. Translation: CASTHSQGNYGYTF.

The chain carries TRBV3-1 (or the pseudogene TRBV3-2) and TRBJ2-3; 8 nucleotides line up with TRBD2. Per germline, CDR1 LGHDT and CDR2 YNNKEL (reference sequence). This CDR3 comprises 17 residues. J lost 5 bases, V lost 5 bases, and 15 bases had no gene match. As DNA, the CDR3 is TGTGCCAGCAGCTCCCTCCTGGAGCGGGGGAGAGGAGATACGCAGTATTTT. Its protein is CASSSLLERGRGDTQYF.

The rearrangement uses TRBV2 and TRBJ1-4; 8 nucleotides line up with TRBD1. Germline loops: CDR1 SNHLY, CDR2 FYNNEI. J lost 0 bases, V lost 5 bases, and 2 bases had no gene match. The CDR3 consists of 15 residues. CDR3 nucleotide sequence: TGTGCCAGCAGTTGGACAGGGACAACTAATGAAAAACTGTTTTTT. This translates into CASSWTGTTNEKLFF.

The chain couples TRBV11-2 to TRBJ1-2, with D possibly being TRBD1 (5 bases). Germline V gene sequence: CDR1 SGHAT, CDR2 FQNNGV. The CDR3 has 14 amino acids. The germline V and J ends were trimmed by 5 bases and 6 bases, with 16 bases remaining between them. The CDR3 here is CASSNYYGGDGYTF. CDR3 bases: TGTGCCAGCAGCAACTACTATGGGGGGGATGGCTACACCTTC.

The rearrangement uses TRBV7-9 and TRBJ1-1; 7 positions match TRBD1. Germline V CDR1 and CDR2: SEHNR, FQNEAQ (reference sequence). CDR3 length: 14 amino acids. V shed 7 bases and J 5 bases; nucleotides not matched to a gene: 10. The CDR3 DNA follows: TGTGCCAGCACTCTCGGAGGGGGCTCGACTGAAGCTTTCTTT. Translating it yields CASTLGGGSTEAFF.

This clone has more than one count but fewer than ten. The CDR3 nucleotides are TGCGCCAGCAGCTTGGAGCGGGAGGAGGATACGCAGTATTTT. This encodes CASSLEREEDTQYF. This chain uses TRBV5-1 with TRBJ2-3; 9 bases agree with TRBD2. Trimming cost V 0 bases and J 6 bases; bases outside gene matches: 2. In germline, CDR1 is SGHRS, CDR2 YFSETQ. CDR3 length: 14 amino acids.

The chain employs TRBV5-1 and TRBJ1-4, with 8 bases identical to TRBD1. The length of the CDR3 is 18 residues. CDR1 is SGHRS, CDR2 YFSETQ, per germline. The J segment lost 0 bases and the V segment lost 5 bases, leaving 12 bases of the junction unmatched. DNA for the CDR3: TGCGCCAGCAGAAGGACAGGGAGTACGGCTGCAACTAATGAAAAACTGTTTTTT. This sequence encodes CASRRTGSTAATNEKLFF.

This chain joins TRBV6-1 and TRBJ1-5; 8 bases agree with TRBD1. CDR1 is MNHNS and CDR2 is SASEGT in the germline V gene. The CDR3 length is 17 residues. V trimming: 4 bases; J trimming: 6 bases; junction bases outside the gene matches: 14. The CDR3 reads CASSVRGTGWASQPQHF. CDR3 bases: TGTGCCAGCAGTGTACGCGGGACAGGCTGGGCTAGTCAGCCCCAGCATTTT.

The J gene is TRBJ2-2, the V gene TRBV20-1; TRBD2 matches 10 bases. The CDR3 spans 15 residues. Germline CDR1 reads DFQATT; CDR2 reads SNEGSKA (reference sequence). Trimming cost V 3 bases and J 7 bases; bases outside gene matches: 8. The CDR3 is CSASLLAGAGGELFF. In nucleotides, the CDR3 is TGCAGTGCTAGTCTGCTAGCGGGAGCTGGCGGGGAGCTGTTTTTT.

V is TRBV10-3 and J is TRBJ2-7; TRBD1 matches 7 bases. The ends lost 4 bases at V and 9 bases at J; junction bases unmatched: 3. Germline values: CDR1 ENHRY, CDR2 SYGVKD. The length of the CDR3 is 11 residues. The CDR3 DNA sequence: TGTGCCATCAGTGGGGGACAGTGGCAGTACTTC. Residues: CAISGGQWQYF.

In this sample, this clone turned up once. This sequence joins TRBV6-5 and TRBJ1-5, with D maybe TRBD1 (6 bases). Germline values: CDR1 MNHEY, CDR2 SVGAGI. There are 13 residues in the CDR3. The ends were cut back, 8 bases at V and 7 bases at J, with 15 bases in the middle. CDR3: CASAGGAEQPQHF. In nucleotides, the CDR3 is TGTGCCAGCGCGGGGGGGGCGGAACAGCCCCAGCATTTT.

This clone was seen a few times. The rearrangement uses TRBV7-9 and TRBJ2-7, with 10 bases aligning to TRBD1. The CDR3 has 14 residues. Germline V CDR1 and CDR2: SEHNR, FQNEAQ (reference sequence). Unmatched junction bases numbered 7, after V lost 5 bases and J lost 6 bases. The DNA of the CDR3 is TGTGCCAGCAGCCCCGGACAGGGGGTGGGCGAGCAGTACTTC. Its translation: CASSPGQGVGEQYF. The full variable domain, in which reference TRBV7-9 and TRBJ2-7 provide the parts outside the CDR3, is DTGVSQNPRHKITKRGQNVTFRCDPISEHNRLYWYRQTLGQGPEFLTYFQNEAQLEKSRLLSDRFSAERPKGSFSTLEIQRTEQGDSAMYLCASSPGQGVGEQYFGPGTRLTVT.

The chain joins TRBV19 to TRBJ2-7; D ambiguous. Germline loops: CDR1 LNHDA, CDR2 SQIVND (reference sequence). There are 14 residues in the CDR3. V lost 3 bases, J lost 1 base, and 10 bases lay in between. CDR3 sequence: CASSIGTASYEQYF. DNA for the CDR3: TGTGCCAGTAGTATTGGAACAGCTTCCTACGAGCAGTACTTC. Filled out from reference TRBV19 and TRBJ2-7, the complete variable domain reads DGGITQSPKYLFRKEGQNVTLSCEQNLNHDAMYWYRQDPGQGLRLIYYSQIVNDFQKGDIAEGYSVSREKKESFPLTVTSAQKNPTAFYLCASSIGTASYEQYFGPGTRLTVT.

This sequence joins TRBV28 and TRBJ1-4; no clear D gene. The germline CDR1 and CDR2 sequences are MDHEN and SYDVKM. Trimming took off 8 bases at V and 5 bases at J, with 12 bases between the two ends. The CDR3 totals 13 residues. Here the CDR3 reads CASRVGRNEKLFF. CDR3 DNA sequence: TGTGCCAGCCGCGTGGGGAGAAATGAAAAACTGTTTTTT.

This clone has just a few counts. The chain recombines TRBV19 with TRBJ1-4; D gene uncertain. This CDR3 spans 12 amino acids. Trimming left V 3 bases short and J 11 bases short, with 10 bases between. Per germline, CDR1 LNHDA and CDR2 SQIVND (reference sequence). DNA of the CDR3: TGTGCCAGTAGTATGCGGGGTCGGAAACTGTTTTTT. It codes for CASSMRGRKLFF.

V usage is TRBV10-1 and J usage is TRBJ2-7; D remains ambiguous. This CDR3 region has 14 residues. CDR1 and CDR2 from the germline V gene are WNHNN and SYGVQD (reference sequence). Trimming left V 7 bases short and J 5 bases short, with 18 bases between. CDR3 DNA sequence: TGCGCCAGCACCCGAGCGTTGGGTATCGACGAGCAGTACTTC. Translating it yields CASTRALGIDEQYF.

The J gene is TRBJ1-2, the V gene TRBV13; 7 bases are shared with TRBD1. This CDR3 region has 14 residues. Germline lookup yields CDR1 PRHDT and CDR2 FYEKMQ (reference sequence). The J segment lost 6 bases and the V segment lost 4 bases, leaving 8 bases of the junction unmatched. CDR3 DNA: TGTGCCAGCAGCTCGAAGACAGGGCTCAATGGCTACACCTTC. Encoded protein: CASSSKTGLNGYTF.

This rearrangement joins TRBV6-5 to TRBJ1-3; weak D call: TRBD1 (6 bases). There are 16 residues in the CDR3. Trimming shortened V by 0 bases and J by 5 bases, and 14 bases separated the two germline ends. Germline values: CDR1 MNHEY, CDR2 SVGAGI. The CDR3 loop reads CASSYSITGPRNTIYF. As DNA, the CDR3 is TGTGCCAGCAGTTACTCGATAACAGGGCCTAGAAACACCATATATTTT.

This chain connects TRBV4-3 to TRBJ2-5; a possible D gene is TRBD1 (5 bases). CDR1 LGHNA and CDR2 YSLEER come from the germline V gene. The V end lost 1 base, the J end lost 4 bases, and 13 bases lay between the germline ends. The CDR3 extends over 15 amino acids. The CDR3 nucleotides read TGCGCCAGCAGCCAAGTTCCAGGGAAGGGAGAGACCCAGTACTTC. As protein: CASSQVPGKGETQYF.

CDR3 bases: TGTGCCAGCAGCGCCGGAGTTATGAACACTGAAGCTTTCTTT. Its translation is CASSAGVMNTEAFF. V and J are TRBV11-2 and TRBJ1-1; D remains unclear. The CDR3 has 14 amino acids. Germline values: CDR1 SGHAT, CDR2 FQNNGV. Trimming stripped 5 bases from V and 0 bases from J, with 10 bases between. Using reference TRBV11-2 and TRBJ1-1 for the parts outside the CDR3, the full variable domain is EAGVAQSPRYKIIEKRQSVAFWCNPISGHATLYWYQQILGQGPKLLIQFQNNGVVDDSQLPKDRFSAERLKGVDSTLKIQPAKLEDSAVYLCASSAGVMNTEAFFGQGTRLTVV.

For this clone: Other DNA sequences in the sample encode the same CDR3. This chain links TRBV5-1 with TRBJ1-5; 8 bases fit TRBD1. The ends lost 3 bases at V and 2 bases at J; junction bases unmatched: 1. The CDR3 sequence is 14 residues long. Germline V CDR1 and CDR2: SGHRS, YFSETQ. The CDR3 region is CASSSGQGNQPQHF. CDR3 DNA sequence: TGCGCCAGCAGCTCGGGACAGGGCAATCAGCCCCAGCATTTT.

The chain combines TRBV2 with TRBJ2-2, with TRBD1 as a possible D gene (6 bases). The germline CDR1 and CDR2 sequences are SNHLY and FYNNEI. The CDR3 contains 15 residues. The V and J ends lost 7 bases and 4 bases respectively, with 16 bases between them. The CDR3 DNA sequence: TGTGCCAGCAATGCAGGACAGCCCTCCACCGGGGAGCTGTTTTTT. Protein: CASNAGQPSTGELFF.